One sample yielded the 7 T cell receptor beta chains listed below, sequenced in a study of blood T cells in healthy people across ages. The second PCR ran roughly 6 to 12 cycles with a sample-barcoded 5' primer and J-beta primers. TCRdb processed the 5' RACE reads anew with MiXCR; each CDR3 protein has one entry. The profile shows more than 800,000 distinct CDR3 sequences, 29% of them singletons. Input material: blood. The receptors shown here come from a woman older than 75 in good health.

This clonotype was counted a few times. This may arise from a read error, as a much more abundant clone is one base away. The chain uses TRBV24-1 and TRBJ2-1, with D unresolved. The length of the CDR3 is 17 residues. V lost 2 bases, J lost 13 bases, and 26 bases lay in between. CDR1 and CDR2 from the germline V gene are KGHDR and SFDVKD. The CDR3 is CATSDYPRIAPVETQFF. CDR3 bases: TGTGCCACCAGTGATTACCCCAGGATTGCCCCTGTGGAGACCCAGTTCTTC.

This clonotype was seen a few times. This may stem from a read error, because a much larger clone lies one nucleotide away. The chain employs TRBV28 and TRBJ2-5, with 8 bases aligning to TRBD2. This CDR3 comprises 15 residues. Trimming took 4 bases from V and 11 from J; bases not matched to a gene: 15. The germline V gene encodes CDR1 MDHEN and CDR2 SYDVKM. CDR3 region: CASSSPGLVSGEQYF. The DNA of the CDR3 is TGTGCCAGCAGTTCGCCGGGACTAGTATCTGGTGAGCAGTACTTC.

This clonotype was counted ten times or more. The chain couples TRBV12-3 or TRBV12-4 to TRBJ2-1; the D gene is possibly TRBD2 (6 bases). V was cut by 6 bases and J by 1 base, with 10 bases left in between. The CDR3 sequence is 14 residues long. DNA of the CDR3: TGTGCCAGCAGACCCGGGACTTCCTACAATGAGCAGTTCTTC. Protein: CASRPGTSYNEQFF.

This clonotype has at least ten counts. The chain has TRBV3-1 and TRBJ2-1, with D unresolved. This CDR3 is 15 amino acids long. Trimming cost V 1 base and J 0 bases, with 7 bases left between them. Per germline, CDR1 LGHDT and CDR2 YNNKEL (reference sequence). The CDR3 nucleotides read TGTGCCAGCAGCCAAGGAGTTTCCTCCTACAATGAGCAGTTCTTC. As protein: CASSQGVSSYNEQFF.

The chain has TRBV7-2 and TRBJ2-5, with D tentatively TRBD1 or TRBD2 (6 bases each). Trimming removed 6 bases at V and 11 bases at J, with 22 bases between. Germline V lookup: CDR1 SGHTA, CDR2 FQGNSA. The CDR3 covers 14 residues. CDR3 loop: CASRGGPGLNEQYF. The CDR3 DNA sequence: TGTGCCAGCAGAGGGGGGCCCGGGCTTAATGAGCAGTACTTC.

This clonotype occurred many times. The chain recombines TRBV14 with TRBJ1-1; tentative D call: TRBD1 (5 bases). V lost 4 bases to trimming and J lost 5 bases, with 14 bases between them. Germline assignment: CDR1 SGHDN and CDR2 FVKESK. The CDR3 loop spans 14 amino acids. This CDR3 is CASSPGPRRTEAFF. Written as DNA, the CDR3 is TGTGCCAGCAGCCCAGGGCCCCGGAGGACTGAAGCTTTCTTT.

The chain recombines TRBV20-1 with TRBJ2-3; D unresolved. CDR3 length: 15 residues. Trimming shortened V by 2 bases and J by 0 bases, and 12 bases separated the two germline ends. Germline V lookup: CDR1 DFQATT, CDR2 SNEGSKA (reference sequence). This CDR3 is CSARLWNLSTDTQYF. The CDR3 DNA reads as TGCAGTGCTAGATTATGGAACCTTAGCACAGATACGCAGTATTTT.